This TCR beta chain was sequenced for a study of blood T cell repertoires in COVID-19. Study background: PBMCs, B-cell-depleted T cells, or T cells were the source of the cDNA or gDNA that made up the material.

The CDR3 contains 10 residues. Trimming removed 6 bases from V and 3 bases from J, with 3 bases in between. Germline V gene sequence: CDR1 SNHLY, CDR2 FYNNEI. In the source study's methods: Nucleated cell counts were estimated from reference gene primer amplification. Method: immunoSEQ multiplex PCR; TCRdb's copy keeps in-frame clones and lacks some. V, J and clone size derive from that table, while D and trimming were established from the DNA sequence. The data contain tens of thousands of clones, approximately 71% of them singletons. The chain combines TRBV2 with TRBJ2-7; D ambiguous. This sequence was found in a man in his 70s with COVID-19, enrolled during active disease. The material sequenced was peripheral blood. This CDR3 is CASRSYEQYF. The CDR3 bases are TGTGCCAGCAGGAGCTACGAGCAGTACTTC.